The 29 T cell receptor beta chains reported below all come from one sample, sequenced in a study of T cell responses to AZD1222 COVID-19 vaccine. Only in-frame clones appear in the TCRdb table, and some are missing; sequencing was by immunoSEQ multiplex PCR. Of around 140,000 clones listed, approximately 88% are singletons. The source was peripheral blood, collected on day 0 of AZD1222 vaccination. Receptor source: an adult in good health.

This chain joins TRBV19 and TRBJ2-3; 7 nucleotides line up with TRBD2. From germline, CDR1 is LNHDA and CDR2 SQIVND (reference sequence). The CDR3 runs to 13 residues. V trimming: 5 bases; J trimming: 6 bases; junction bases outside the gene matches: 5. CDR3 loop: CASSARLADTQYF. DNA for the CDR3: TGTGCCAGTAGTGCCAGACTAGCCGATACGCAGTATTTT.

The chain recombines TRBV5-5 with TRBJ1-1, with 8 bases identical to TRBD1. The CDR3 sequence is 14 residues long. Germline values: CDR1 SGHKS, CDR2 YYEKEE (reference sequence). Trimming took 2 bases from V and 5 from J; bases not matched to a gene: 5. CDR3 amino acids: CASSFQGALTEAFF. DNA of the CDR3: TGTGCCAGCAGCTTTCAGGGGGCCCTAACTGAAGCTTTCTTT.

This rearrangement joins TRBV27 to TRBJ2-7, with D tentatively TRBD1 (5 bases). V shed 5 bases and J shed 2 bases, with 10 bases lying between them. The CDR3 has 13 amino acids. The V gene's germline CDR1 is MNHEY and CDR2 SMNVEV (reference sequence). CDR3 loop: CASSRGQPYEQYF. The CDR3 region has the DNA TGTGCCAGCAGTAGGGGTCAGCCCTACGAGCAGTACTTC.

The chain employs TRBV18 and TRBJ2-1; 10 bases are shared with TRBD1. V shed 4 bases and J 10 bases; nucleotides not matched to a gene: 7. The CDR3 loop spans 14 amino acids. Looked up from germline, CDR1 is KGHSH and CDR2 is LQKENI. The CDR3 DNA reads TGTGCCAGCTCACAAGACAGGGGGCTTGGGGAGCAGTTCTTC. Protein product: CASSQDRGLGEQFF.

V gene TRBV7-2 combines with J gene TRBJ2-3; unclear D gene. The length of the CDR3 is 14 residues. Germline lookup yields CDR1 SGHTA and CDR2 FQGNSA. Trimming took off 6 bases at V and 4 bases at J, with 14 bases between the two ends. The CDR3 loop reads CASSPGYSSDTQYF. CDR3 sequence (DNA): TGTGCCAGCAGTCCCGGTTACAGCTCAGATACGCAGTATTTT.

The rearrangement links TRBV6-5 to TRBJ2-1; no clear D gene. Trimming removed 6 bases at V and 4 bases at J, with 16 bases between. Germline V gene lookup returns CDR1 MNHEY and CDR2 SVGAGI. The CDR3 runs 15 residues. The CDR3 nucleotides read TGTGCCAGCAGCCCCGGTGGAACTGGGTACAATGAGCAGTTCTTC. It yields the protein CASSPGGTGYNEQFF.

DNA of the CDR3: TGTGCCAGCGGAATGGGTGAGCAGTTCTTC. The encoded protein is CASGMGEQFF. V is TRBV7-2 and J is TRBJ2-1; unclear D gene. V lost 8 bases and J 9 bases, leaving 8 bases between the germline ends. Germline-derived CDR1 and CDR2 are SGHTA and FQGNSA. The CDR3 runs 10 residues.

This clone was recorded a few times. The chain combines TRBV19 with TRBJ1-1; no firm D call. The germline V and J ends were trimmed by 2 bases and 2 bases, with 21 bases remaining between them. The CDR3 is 18 residues long. The germline CDR1 and CDR2 sequences are LNHDA and SQIVND (reference sequence). The CDR3 DNA is TGTGCCAGTAGTATAAAAGCCTCGATCTCGGGTTACAACACTGAAGCTTTCTTT. Amino acid sequence: CASSIKASISGYNTEAFF. Full variable domain (remainder filled in from reference TRBV19 and TRBJ1-1): DGGITQSPKYLFRKEGQNVTLSCEQNLNHDAMYWYRQDPGQGLRLIYYSQIVNDFQKGDIAEGYSVSREKKESFPLTVTSAQKNPTAFYLCASSIKASISGYNTEAFFGQGTRLTVV.

This clone was recorded only once. The chain joins TRBV5-1 to TRBJ1-2; maybe TRBD1 (6 bases). Trimming shortened V by 0 bases and J by 7 bases, and 16 bases separated the two germline ends. CDR3 length: 15 residues. Germline CDR1 SGHRS, CDR2 YFSETQ. CDR3 sequence (DNA): TGCGCCAGCAGCTTGGATTTGGGCAGGGGAAGTGGCTACACCTTC. Protein sequence: CASSLDLGRGSGYTF.

This sequence joins TRBV2 and TRBJ1-5, with D unclear. Trimming stripped 7 bases from V and 2 bases from J, with 12 bases between. The CDR3 runs to 14 residues. Germline CDR1 reads SNHLY; CDR2 reads FYNNEI. The CDR3 sequence is CASTALVGNQPQHF. Written as DNA, the CDR3 is TGTGCCAGCACCGCGTTGGTGGGCAATCAGCCCCAGCATTTT.

The V call is TRBV7-2, the J call TRBJ2-3; 13 nucleotides agree with TRBD2. The germline CDR1 and CDR2 sequences are SGHTA and FQGNSA. CDR3 length: 17 residues. V gave up 2 bases and J gave up 8 bases; unmatched junction bases: 10. The CDR3 DNA is TGTGCCAGCAGCTTACCTCGGACTAGCGGGGGATTATCTACGCAGTATTTT. Amino acid sequence: CASSLPRTSGGLSTQYF.

As for this clone: In the same sample, other DNA sequences code for this CDR3. The chain employs TRBV28 and TRBJ1-3; possible D gene TRBD1, 5 bases. Trimming cost V 8 bases and J 4 bases, with 18 bases left between them. The CDR3 is made up of 15 amino acids. In germline, CDR1 is MDHEN, CDR2 SYDVKM. The CDR3 loop is CASRPGGSSGNTIYF. DNA of the CDR3: TGTGCCAGCCGTCCCGGGGGGAGTTCGGGAAACACCATATATTTT.

The CDR3 sequence is CASTTGRGNEQYF. The CDR3 region has the DNA TGCGCCAGCACTACGGGGAGAGGGAACGAGCAGTACTTC. The chain carries TRBV10-2 and TRBJ2-7; TRBD2 is a possible D gene (5 bases). CDR1 WSHSY and CDR2 SAAADI come from the germline V gene. V was shortened by 7 bases and J by 5 bases, with 15 bases between the two germline ends. The CDR3 spans 13 residues.

The V call is TRBV4-1, the J call TRBJ2-1; the D gene is possibly TRBD2 (5 bases). There are 17 residues in the CDR3. The V gene lost 1 base and the J gene lost 0 bases, with 13 bases spanning the gap. Germline CDR1 and CDR2: MGHRA and YSYEKL. The CDR3 spells CASSQGRARPSYNEQFF. The CDR3 nucleotides read TGCGCCAGCAGCCAAGGGCGGGCGCGACCCTCCTACAATGAGCAGTTCTTC.

V is TRBV6-4 and J is TRBJ2-7; D is unclear. V lost 0 bases to trimming and J lost 0 bases, with 18 bases between them. This CDR3 is 18 amino acids long. Germline lookup yields CDR1 MRHNA and CDR2 SNTAGT. In DNA form, the CDR3 reads TGTGCCAGCAGTGACTCGAAGCCTGGGAATATCTCCTCCTACGAGCAGTACTTC. This translates into CASSDSKPGNISSYEQYF.

The CDR3 DNA is TGTGCCAGCTCACCCCCAGGGGCAGATACGCAGTATTTT. Encoded protein: CASSPPGADTQYF. The chain couples TRBV18 to TRBJ2-3; tentatively, D is TRBD1 (6 bases). The CDR3 runs 13 residues. V was clipped by 3 bases and J by 4 bases, with 8 bases between them. Germline V gene lookup returns CDR1 KGHSH and CDR2 LQKENI.

The rearrangement uses TRBV12-3 or TRBV12-4 and TRBJ2-7; D remains unclear. The CDR3 loop spans 12 amino acids. With 4 bases removed from V and 0 bases from J, the gap between germline ends came to 4 bases. In DNA form, the CDR3 reads TGTGCCAGCAGTTATAGCTCCTACGAGCAGTACTTC. As protein: CASSYSSYEQYF.

This clone was observed a few times. The genes are TRBV5-4 and TRBJ1-3; TRBD1 agrees at 9 bases. With 3 bases clipped from V and 5 bases from J, the junction kept 6 bases outside the gene matches. Germline V lookup: CDR1 SGHNT, CDR2 YYREEE (reference sequence). The CDR3 is 15 amino acids. CDR3 nucleotides: TGTGCCAGCAGCTCAGGGGGGACAGGGAGAAACACCATATATTTT. Translated, it gives CASSSGGTGRNTIYF.

The V gene is TRBV5-4, the J gene TRBJ1-1; 7 nucleotides agree with TRBD1. J was trimmed by 3 bases and V by 1 base; bases with no gene match: 6. From germline, CDR1 is SGHNT and CDR2 YYREEE (reference sequence). The CDR3 spans 15 residues. The CDR3 spells CASSLQGVGDTEAFF. CDR3 nucleotide sequence: TGTGCCAGCAGCTTGCAGGGGGTGGGCGACACTGAAGCTTTCTTT.

Here the CDR3 DNA reads TGTGCAAGTCGCTTATTGGTGGGGTATAGCTACGAGCAGTACTTC. This gives the protein CASRLLVGYSYEQYF. The chain combines TRBV12-2 with TRBJ2-7. TRBV12-2 is a documented pseudogene. This CDR3 spans 15 amino acids.

The genes are TRBV21-1 and TRBJ1-2; the D call in the table, TRBD1, was not verified against the DNA. TRBV21-1 is described as a pseudogene. This CDR3 is built from 17 residues. CDR3 nucleotide sequence: TGTGCCAGCAGCAAGGCCAGGGGTCGTTATATTGACTATGGCTACACCTTC. It yields the protein CASSKARGRYIDYGYTF.

This chain links TRBV7-2 with TRBJ2-7; TRBD2 aligns across 9 bases. The CDR3 is 16 residues long. In germline, CDR1 is SGHTA, CDR2 FQGNSA. Unmatched junction bases numbered 9, after V lost 5 bases and J lost 1 base. The CDR3 DNA reads TGTGCCAGCAGCCCGCGGGGGGGGACAGCTTCCTACGAGCAGTACTTC. Amino acid sequence: CASSPRGGTASYEQYF.

The chain combines TRBV2 with TRBJ2-6; 7 positions agree with TRBD2. Losses at the gene ends were 6 bases for V and 0 bases for J; bases not matched to a gene: 11. The CDR3 extends over 18 amino acids. The germline V gene has CDR1 SNHLY and CDR2 FYNNEI. This chain's CDR3 is CASRLKGGASSGANVLTF. The CDR3 bases are TGTGCCAGCAGGCTGAAGGGAGGGGCCTCCTCTGGGGCCAACGTCCTGACTTTC.

The rearrangement uses TRBV3-1 (or the pseudogene TRBV3-2) and TRBJ2-1; 7 nucleotides agree with TRBD1. CDR1 is LGHDT and CDR2 is YNNKEL in the germline V gene (reference sequence). Losses at the gene ends were 5 bases for V and 8 bases for J; bases not matched to a gene: 6. The CDR3 is 13 residues long. The CDR3 bases are TGTGCCAGCAGCACTCGACAGGGCGATGAGCAGTTCTTC. It specifies CASSTRQGDEQFF.

This clone has just one count. This chain connects TRBV10-1 to TRBJ2-7; D is undetermined. The CDR3 has 11 residues. Trimming removed 7 bases from V and 0 bases from J, with 4 bases in between. Per the germline V gene, CDR1 is WNHNN and CDR2 is SYGVQD (reference sequence). The CDR3 nucleotides are TGCGCCAGCACGCTCTCCTACGAGCAGTACTTC. Encoded protein: CASTLSYEQYF.

The V and J genes are TRBV28 and TRBJ2-7; a weak D match, TRBD2 (5 bases). This CDR3 is 11 amino acids long. Germline loops: CDR1 MDHEN, CDR2 SYDVKM. V was shortened by 7 bases and J by 2 bases, with 6 bases between the two germline ends. CDR3 amino acids: CASTGTYEQYF. In nucleotides, the CDR3 is TGTGCCAGCACCGGGACCTACGAGCAGTACTTC.

The chain employs TRBV7-3 and TRBJ2-1; perhaps TRBD2 as D (7 bases). Germline V CDR1 and CDR2: SGHTA, FQGTGA. V was shortened by 2 bases and J by 7 bases, with 18 bases between the two germline ends. The CDR3 covers 16 residues. The CDR3 DNA follows: TGTGCCAGCAGCTTACTTGCGGGGGCCCTCTCTAATGAGCAGTTCTTC. This sequence encodes CASSLLAGALSNEQFF.

DNA for the CDR3: TGTGCCAGCTCACCCCGAGCGGGAGATGTGGCAGATACGCAGTATTTT. Translated, it gives CASSPRAGDVADTQYF. This chain links TRBV18 with TRBJ2-3; 8 bases align to TRBD2. Germline loops: CDR1 KGHSH, CDR2 LQKENI. Trimming at V came to 3 bases and at J to 4 bases, leaving 9 bases not matched to a gene. The CDR3 is 16 residues long.

This chain connects TRBV15 to TRBJ2-5; tentatively, D is TRBD1 or TRBD2 (5 bases each). The germline V gene has CDR1 LNHNV and CDR2 YYDKDF (reference sequence). The CDR3 extends over 14 amino acids. V was pared by 3 bases and J by 5 bases, with 13 bases between. The CDR3 nucleotides are TGTGCCACCAGCAGGGGTCTTGAGGGGGAGACCCAGTACTTC. This encodes CATSRGLEGETQYF.